This T cell receptor (beta chain) was observed in a study of cytomegalovirus exposure and HLA in healthy donors. The overall study: Later, an analysis reported that the 130 or so validation repertoires had used the same platform as the approximately 660 first-cohort repertoires.

Profiling relied on immunoSEQ multiplex PCR, and the TCRdb table lists in-frame clones only, not all of them. The data hold some 200,000 clones, with about 79% observed a single time. Germline loops: CDR1 SGHRS, CDR2 YFSETQ. The J segment lost 7 bases and the V segment lost 4 bases, leaving 7 bases of the junction unmatched. The CDR3 spans 13 residues. Sequences were obtained from PBMCs. The source of this sequence is a woman under 40 in good health and CMV-seropositive. The genes are TRBV5-1 and TRBJ1-2, with 7 bases that match TRBD1. The CDR3 region is CASSTDRVFGYTF. DNA of the CDR3: TGCGCCAGCAGCACAGACAGGGTCTTTGGCTACACCTTC.